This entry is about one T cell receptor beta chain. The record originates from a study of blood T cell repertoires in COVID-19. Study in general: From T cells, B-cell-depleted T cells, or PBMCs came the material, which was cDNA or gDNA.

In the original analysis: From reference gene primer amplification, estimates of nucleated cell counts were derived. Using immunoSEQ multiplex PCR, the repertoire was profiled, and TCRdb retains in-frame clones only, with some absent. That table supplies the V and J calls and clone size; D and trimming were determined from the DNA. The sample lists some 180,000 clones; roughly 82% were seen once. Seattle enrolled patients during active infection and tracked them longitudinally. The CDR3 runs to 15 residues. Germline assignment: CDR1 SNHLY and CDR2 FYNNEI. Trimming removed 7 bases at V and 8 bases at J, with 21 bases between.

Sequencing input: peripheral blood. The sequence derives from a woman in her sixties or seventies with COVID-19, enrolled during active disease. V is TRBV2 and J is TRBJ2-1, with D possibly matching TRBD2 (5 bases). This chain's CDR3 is CASKVLTGSTDEQFF. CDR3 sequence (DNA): TGTGCCAGCAAGGTCTTGACGGGGTCTACCGATGAGCAGTTCTTC.